Each of the 15 T cell receptor beta chains below was sequenced from the same sample in a study of PD-1 blockade in classical Hodgkin lymphoma. Relapse was seen in all patients after autologous stem cell transplantation, and brentuximab vedotin exposure was variable. The repertoire was sequenced with immunoSEQ multiplex PCR; TCRdb's copy has only in-frame clones and lacks some. The sample shows 55,000 to 80,000 clones, roughly 91% of them seen only once. Sequences were derived from peripheral blood mononuclear cells (PBMCs), sampled at baseline. The receptors come from a human donor with classical Hodgkin lymphoma.

V gene TRBV7-2 combines with J gene TRBJ2-5, with D tentatively TRBD1 (8 bases). Germline V gene sequence: CDR1 SGHTA, CDR2 FQGNSA. The V end was cut by 5 bases, the J end by 4 bases, with 17 bases between. The length of the CDR3 is 15 residues. The CDR3 DNA sequence: TGTGCCAGCAGCCCACTGGACAGGGAGGGAGAGACCCAGTACTTC. This gives the protein CASSPLDREGETQYF.

DNA for the CDR3: TGCGCCAGCATCCCACCGGGTGGGACCGGGGAGCTGTTTTTT. It is translated as CASIPPGGTGELFF. V is TRBV5-1 and J is TRBJ2-2, with D uncertain. Deletions cut 6 bases from V and 5 bases from J, with 14 bases between. Looked up from germline, CDR1 is SGHRS and CDR2 is YFSETQ. This CDR3 comprises 14 residues.

The chain recombines TRBV2 with TRBJ2-6, with 7 bases identical to TRBD2. The CDR3 length is 16 residues. CDR1 is SNHLY and CDR2 is FYNNEI in the germline V gene. Trimming took 6 bases from V and 1 from J; bases not matched to a gene: 6. CDR3 nucleotide sequence: TGTGCCAGCAGAGGGCTAGCGGAATCTGGGGCCAACGTCCTGACTTTC. As protein: CASRGLAESGANVLTF.

This clone was detected only a few times. The chain joins TRBV27 to TRBJ2-7; tentatively, D is TRBD1 or TRBD2 (6 bases each). In germline, CDR1 is MNHEY, CDR2 SMNVEV (reference sequence). The CDR3 spans 15 residues. V was shortened by 2 bases and J by 2 bases, with 13 bases between the two germline ends. The CDR3 loop is CASSLIAGEAYEQYF. CDR3 DNA: TGTGCCAGCAGTTTAATCGCAGGGGAGGCCTACGAGCAGTACTTC.

The rearrangement links TRBV27 to TRBJ2-1, with 8 bases lining up with TRBD2. This CDR3 is built from 16 residues. The germline V gene has CDR1 MNHEY and CDR2 SMNVEV (reference sequence). V trimming: 0 bases; J trimming: 4 bases; junction bases outside the gene matches: 5. CDR3 bases: TGTGCCAGCAGTTTATCGCAGCGGGGGATATACAATGAGCAGTTCTTC. Protein: CASSLSQRGIYNEQFF.

The CDR3 DNA sequence: TGCGCCAGCAGCCAAGGACCCAGGGGTTACGAGCAGTACTTC. This sequence encodes CASSQGPRGYEQYF. The chain recombines TRBV4-3 with TRBJ2-7; the D gene is possibly TRBD1 (6 bases). Trimming pared 1 base from V and 4 bases from J, leaving 11 bases between. This CDR3 has 14 amino acids. The germline CDR1 and CDR2 sequences are LGHNA and YSLEER.

CDR3 sequence: CASKVDRGNTEAFF. CDR3 in DNA: TGTGCCAGCAAGGTGGACCGAGGGAACACTGAAGCTTTCTTT. The chain couples TRBV6-6 to TRBJ1-1; D uncertain. Germline V gives CDR1 MNHNY, CDR2 SVGAGI (reference sequence). The CDR3 loop spans 14 amino acids. V was pared by 7 bases and J by 1 base, with 13 bases between.

The rearrangement joins TRBV19 to TRBJ2-5; D is ambiguous. The CDR3 is made up of 19 amino acids. The V end lost 4 bases, the J end lost 10 bases, and 34 bases lay between the germline ends. The germline gives CDR1 LNHDA, CDR2 SQIVND (reference sequence). The CDR3 region has the DNA TGTGCCAGTAGTAAGGGCTGGTTAAACGACCAGAGCTATAGGGTCATCCAGTACTTC. Protein: CASSKGWLNDQSYRVIQYF.

This clone was seen just once. V and J are TRBV4-1 and TRBJ1-2; 8 nucleotides align to TRBD1. The ends lost 3 bases at V and 5 bases at J; junction bases unmatched: 17. This CDR3 spans 18 amino acids. Germline CDR1 and CDR2: MGHRA and YSYEKL. CDR3 sequence reads: CASSQDRELVDSFYGYTF. DNA for the CDR3: TGCGCCAGCAGCCAGGACAGGGAGCTAGTCGATTCGTTTTATGGCTACACCTTC.

V usage is TRBV5-1 and J usage is TRBJ2-3; 7 bases map to TRBD2. Germline lookup yields CDR1 SGHRS and CDR2 YFSETQ. This CDR3 region has 12 residues. Germline trimming cut 4 bases from V and 6 bases from J; bases unmatched to any gene: 2. The CDR3 loop is CASSTGGDTQYF. CDR3 in DNA: TGCGCCAGCAGCACCGGGGGGGATACGCAGTATTTT.

The V gene is TRBV28, the J gene TRBJ1-5; unclear D gene. CDR3 size: 12 residues. Between the trimmed V and J ends, which lost 7 bases and 5 bases, there was a span of 9 bases. Germline assignment: CDR1 MDHEN and CDR2 SYDVKM. The CDR3 is CASIASDQPQHF. The CDR3 nucleotides are TGTGCCAGCATCGCATCCGATCAGCCCCAGCATTTT. The full variable domain, completed using reference TRBV28 and TRBJ1-5, is DVKVTQSSRYLVKRTGEKVFLECVQDMDHENMFWYRQDPGLGLRLIYFSYDVKMKEKGDIPEGYSVSREKKERFSLILESASTNQTSMYLCASIASDQPQHFGDGTRLSIL.

The rearrangement uses TRBV7-2 and TRBJ2-2, with TRBD1 identical over 9 bases. Germline CDR1 SGHTA, CDR2 FQGNSA. The CDR3 runs to 15 residues. The J segment lost 4 bases and the V segment lost 5 bases, leaving 5 bases of the junction unmatched. This CDR3 reads CASSADRGFTGELFF. For the CDR3, the DNA is TGTGCCAGCAGCGCAGACAGGGGGTTCACCGGGGAGCTGTTTTTT.

The chain combines TRBV5-4 with TRBJ2-1, with D perhaps being TRBD1 or TRBD2 (5 bases each). Trimming pared 0 bases from V and 5 bases from J, leaving 9 bases between. The CDR3 is made up of 14 amino acids. Germline CDR1 is SGHNT and CDR2 is YYREEE (reference sequence). The CDR3 protein is CASSLGDPNNEQFF. Written as DNA, the CDR3 is TGTGCCAGCAGCTTGGGGGACCCGAACAATGAGCAGTTCTTC.

The rearrangement links TRBV4-3 to TRBJ1-6; maybe TRBD1 (5 bases). The CDR3 has 15 amino acids. The germline gives CDR1 LGHNA, CDR2 YSLEER. The V gene lost 0 bases and the J gene lost 8 bases, with 11 bases spanning the gap. CDR3 sequence reads: CASSQESLGDSPLHF. Written as DNA, the CDR3 is TGCGCCAGCAGCCAAGAATCCCTGGGGGATTCACCCCTCCACTTT.

J is TRBJ2-1 and V is TRBV5-1; possibly TRBD1 for D (6 bases). There are 14 residues in the CDR3. The germline V and J ends were trimmed by 0 bases and 5 bases, with 9 bases remaining between them. Germline V gives CDR1 SGHRS, CDR2 YFSETQ. CDR3 DNA: TGCGCCAGCAGCTTGGGACAGGCAAACAATGAGCAGTTCTTC. Its protein product is CASSLGQANNEQFF.